This TCR beta chain was sequenced during a study of T cell clonality in common variable immunodeficiency. Study results and limitations: Patient heterogeneity in the CVID cohort limited correlations between repertoire features and clinical complications. Fewer deletions and N-nucleotide insertions were reportedly seen in common variable immunodeficiency TCR beta sequences.

CDR1 is MRHNA, CDR2 SNTAGT, per germline. J lost 5 bases, V lost 6 bases, and 4 bases had no gene match. CDR3 length equals 15 residues. Aged roughly 8 to 70 years, CVID subjects averaged about 38 years old. Caucasian heritage predominated among both patients and controls. No CVID subject was ill or on immunomodulatory drugs when sampled. This table comes from immunoSEQ multiplex PCR, and its TCRdb copy is limited to in-frame clones, with some not included. This sample has over 30,000 clones and no singletons, with approximately 7% in the ten largest. This clone was detected a few times. The antigen remains undetermined. The read stops 3 residues short of the end of the CDR3; the missing end is completed from the germline J gene.

Sample: peripheral blood mononuclear cells. V and J are TRBV6-4 and TRBJ2-1; 13 bases agree with TRBD2. The sequence was collected from a human donor with common variable immunodeficiency. The sequenced CDR3 bases are TGTGCCAGCAGAAAACTAGCGGGAGGGGACAATGAG. Translating it yields CASRKLAGGDNE. The full CDR3 sequence reads CASRKLAGGDNEQFF.